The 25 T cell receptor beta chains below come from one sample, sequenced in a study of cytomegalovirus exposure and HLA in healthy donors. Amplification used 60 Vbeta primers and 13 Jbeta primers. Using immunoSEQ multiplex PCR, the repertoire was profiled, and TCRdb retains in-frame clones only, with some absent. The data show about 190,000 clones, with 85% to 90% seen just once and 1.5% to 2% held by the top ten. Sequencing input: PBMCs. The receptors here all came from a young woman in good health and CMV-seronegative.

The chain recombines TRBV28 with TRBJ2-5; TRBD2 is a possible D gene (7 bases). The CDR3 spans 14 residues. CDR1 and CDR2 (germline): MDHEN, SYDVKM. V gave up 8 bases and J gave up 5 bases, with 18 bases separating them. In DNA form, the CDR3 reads TGTGCCAGCGGAGGGGGGGGAGTCTTCGAGACCCAGTACTTC. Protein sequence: CASGGGGVFETQYF.

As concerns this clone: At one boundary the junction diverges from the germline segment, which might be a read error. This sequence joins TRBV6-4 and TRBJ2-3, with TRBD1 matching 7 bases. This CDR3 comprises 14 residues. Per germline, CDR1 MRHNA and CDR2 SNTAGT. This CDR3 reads CAGSDRQGADTQYF. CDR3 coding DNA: TGTGCCGGCAGTGACCGACAGGGTGCAGATACGCAGTATTTT.

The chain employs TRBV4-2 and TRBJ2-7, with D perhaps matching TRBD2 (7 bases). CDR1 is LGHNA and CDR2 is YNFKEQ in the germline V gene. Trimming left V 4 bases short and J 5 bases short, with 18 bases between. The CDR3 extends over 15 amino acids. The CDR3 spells CASSPLTGGQNEQYF. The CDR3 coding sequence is TGTGCCAGCAGCCCGCTGACCGGGGGGCAGAACGAGCAGTACTTC.

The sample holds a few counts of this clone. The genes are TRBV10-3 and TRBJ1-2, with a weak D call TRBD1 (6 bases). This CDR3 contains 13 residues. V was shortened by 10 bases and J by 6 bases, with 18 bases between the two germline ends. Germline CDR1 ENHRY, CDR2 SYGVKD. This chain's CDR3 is CATNREGVDGYTF. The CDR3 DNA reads TGTGCCACGAACAGGGAGGGTGTAGATGGCTACACCTTC.

The CDR3 bases are TGTGCCAGCAGCTTAGGCAGGACAAATCAGCCCCAGCATTTT. Translating gives CASSLGRTNQPQHF. V and J are TRBV7-2 and TRBJ1-5; perhaps TRBD1 as D (5 bases). Per germline, CDR1 SGHTA and CDR2 FQGNSA. Deletions cut 1 base from V and 4 bases from J, with 8 bases between. The CDR3 is 14 residues long.

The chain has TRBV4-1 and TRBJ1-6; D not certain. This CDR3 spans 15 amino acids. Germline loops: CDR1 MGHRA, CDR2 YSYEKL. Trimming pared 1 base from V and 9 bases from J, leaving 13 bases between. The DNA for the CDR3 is TGCGCCAGCAGCCAAGGACCTTGGGCCGGTTCACCCCTCCACTTT. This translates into CASSQGPWAGSPLHF.

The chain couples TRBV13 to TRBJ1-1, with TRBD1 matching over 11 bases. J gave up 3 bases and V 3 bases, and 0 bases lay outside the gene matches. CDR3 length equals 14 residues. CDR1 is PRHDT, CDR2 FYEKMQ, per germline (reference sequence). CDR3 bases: TGTGCCAGCAGCTTGGGACAGGGGGACACTGAAGCTTTCTTT. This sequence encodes CASSLGQGDTEAFF. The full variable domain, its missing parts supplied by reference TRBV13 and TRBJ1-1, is AAGVIQSPRHLIKEKRETATLKCYPIPRHDTVYWYQQGPGQDPQFLISFYEKMQSDKGSIPDRFSAQQFSDYHSELNMSSLELGDSALYFCASSLGQGDTEAFFGQGTRLTVV.

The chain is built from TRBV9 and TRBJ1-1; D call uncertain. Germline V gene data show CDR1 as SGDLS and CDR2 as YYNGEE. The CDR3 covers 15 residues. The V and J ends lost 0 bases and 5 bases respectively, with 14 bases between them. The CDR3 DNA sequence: TGTGCCAGCAGCGTAGCTCAGGTGGGCTGGACTGAAGCTTTCTTT. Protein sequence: CASSVAQVGWTEAFF.

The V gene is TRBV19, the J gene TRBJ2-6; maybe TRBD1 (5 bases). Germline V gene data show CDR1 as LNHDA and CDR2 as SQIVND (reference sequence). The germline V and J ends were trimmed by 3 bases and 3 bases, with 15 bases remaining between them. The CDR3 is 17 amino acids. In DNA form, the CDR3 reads TGTGCCAGTAGTATCTGGGGCCCGGCGGATGGGGCCAACGTCCTGACTTTC. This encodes CASSIWGPADGANVLTF.

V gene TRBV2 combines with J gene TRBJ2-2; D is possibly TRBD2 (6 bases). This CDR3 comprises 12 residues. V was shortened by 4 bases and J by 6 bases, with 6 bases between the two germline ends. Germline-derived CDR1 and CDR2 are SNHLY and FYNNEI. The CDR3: CASSGGAGELFF. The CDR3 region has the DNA TGTGCCAGCAGTGGGGGGGCCGGGGAGCTGTTTTTT.

In DNA, the CDR3 is TGTGCCAGCAAAGTACCGGGGAGAACAGATACGCAGTATTTT. This gives the protein CASKVPGRTDTQYF. This chain connects TRBV5-6 to TRBJ2-3, with TRBD2 as a possible D gene (5 bases). Germline CDR1 SGHDT, CDR2 YYEEEE. The CDR3 totals 14 residues. Trimming shortened V by 6 bases and J by 3 bases, and 14 bases separated the two germline ends.

CDR3 loop: CATRQGATNTEAFF. CDR3 DNA sequence: TGTGCCACCCGCCAGGGGGCTACGAACACTGAAGCTTTCTTT. The V call is TRBV19, the J call TRBJ1-1, with TRBD1 matching 8 bases. The CDR3 spans 14 residues. The J segment lost 1 base and the V segment lost 10 bases, leaving 8 bases of the junction unmatched. Germline loops: CDR1 LNHDA, CDR2 SQIVND (reference sequence).

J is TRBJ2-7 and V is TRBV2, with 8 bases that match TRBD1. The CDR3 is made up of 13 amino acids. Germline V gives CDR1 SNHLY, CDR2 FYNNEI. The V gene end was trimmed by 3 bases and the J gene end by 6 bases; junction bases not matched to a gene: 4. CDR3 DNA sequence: TGTGCCAGCAGTGACGGACAGGGTAGCGAGCAGTACTTC. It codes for CASSDGQGSEQYF.

The CDR3 sequence is CASSQALASGGLSSYNEQFF. In DNA, the CDR3 is TGTGCCAGCAGCCAAGCTCTCGCTAGCGGGGGCCTGAGCTCCTACAATGAGCAGTTCTTC. This sequence joins TRBV4-2 and TRBJ2-1; the match to TRBD2 covers 10 bases. The CDR3 loop spans 20 amino acids. With V trimmed by 1 base and J by 0 bases, 12 bases remained unmatched. In germline, CDR1 is LGHNA, CDR2 YNFKEQ.

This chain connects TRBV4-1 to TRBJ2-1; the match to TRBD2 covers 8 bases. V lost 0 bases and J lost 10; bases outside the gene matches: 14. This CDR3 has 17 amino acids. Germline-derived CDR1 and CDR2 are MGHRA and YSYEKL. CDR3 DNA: TGCGCCAGCAGCCAAGAAGGGCTAGCGGGTTTCCCAGGAGAGCAGTTCTTC. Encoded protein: CASSQEGLAGFPGEQFF.

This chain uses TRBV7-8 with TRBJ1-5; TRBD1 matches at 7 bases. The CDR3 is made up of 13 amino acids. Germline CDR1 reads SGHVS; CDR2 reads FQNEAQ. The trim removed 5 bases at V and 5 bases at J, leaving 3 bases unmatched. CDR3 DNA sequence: TGTGCCAGCAGCCCCGACAGGGATCAGCCCCAGCATTTT. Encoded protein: CASSPDRDQPQHF.

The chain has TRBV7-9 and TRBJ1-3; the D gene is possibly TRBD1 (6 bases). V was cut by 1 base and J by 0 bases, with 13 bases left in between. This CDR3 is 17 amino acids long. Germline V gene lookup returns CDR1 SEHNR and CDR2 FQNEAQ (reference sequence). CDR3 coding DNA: TGTGCCAGCAGCTTAGGGCCGACAGGAGGCTCTGGAAACACCATATATTTT. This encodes CASSLGPTGGSGNTIYF. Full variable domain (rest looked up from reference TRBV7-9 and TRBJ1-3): DTGVSQNPRHKITKRGQNVTFRCDPISEHNRLYWYRQTLGQGPEFLTYFQNEAQLEKSRLLSDRFSAERPKGSFSTLEIQRTEQGDSAMYLCASSLGPTGGSGNTIYFGEGSWLTVV.

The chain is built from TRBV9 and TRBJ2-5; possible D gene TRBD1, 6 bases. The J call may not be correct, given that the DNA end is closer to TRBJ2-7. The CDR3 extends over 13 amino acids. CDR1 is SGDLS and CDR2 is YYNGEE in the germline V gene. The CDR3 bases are TGTGCCAGCAGCGGTCAGGGGTCCAACGAGCAGTACTTC. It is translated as CASSGQGSNEQYF.

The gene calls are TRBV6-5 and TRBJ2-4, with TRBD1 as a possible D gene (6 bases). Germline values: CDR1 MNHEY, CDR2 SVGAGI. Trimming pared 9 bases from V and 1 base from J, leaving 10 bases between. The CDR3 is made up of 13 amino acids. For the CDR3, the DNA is TGTGCCAGTAGTCAGGGGGCCAAAAACATTCAGTACTTC. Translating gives CASSQGAKNIQYF.

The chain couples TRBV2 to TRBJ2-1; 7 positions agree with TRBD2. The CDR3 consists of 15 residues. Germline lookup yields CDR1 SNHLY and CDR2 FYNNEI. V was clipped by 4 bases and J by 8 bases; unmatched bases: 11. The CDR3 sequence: CASSVGLAVFDEQFF. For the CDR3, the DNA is TGTGCCAGCAGTGTGGGGCTAGCGGTCTTTGATGAGCAGTTCTTC.

This CDR3 reads CASSLSTVTNYGYTF. CDR3 sequence (DNA): TGTGCCAGCAGCCTATCGACAGTTACTAACTATGGCTACACCTTC. V is TRBV4-2 and J is TRBJ1-2; D perhaps matches TRBD1 (5 bases). Per the germline V gene, CDR1 is LGHNA and CDR2 is YNFKEQ. This CDR3 comprises 15 residues. V dropped 4 bases and J dropped 0 bases, with 12 bases sitting between them.

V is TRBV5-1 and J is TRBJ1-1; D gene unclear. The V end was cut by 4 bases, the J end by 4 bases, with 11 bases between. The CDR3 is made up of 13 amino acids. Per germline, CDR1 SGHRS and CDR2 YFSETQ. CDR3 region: CASSDKTGTEAFF. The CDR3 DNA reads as TGCGCCAGCAGCGATAAAACGGGCACTGAAGCTTTCTTT.

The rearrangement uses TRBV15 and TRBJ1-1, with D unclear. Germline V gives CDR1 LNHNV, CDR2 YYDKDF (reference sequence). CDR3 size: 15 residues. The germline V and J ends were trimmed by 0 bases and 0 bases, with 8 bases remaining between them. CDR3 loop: CATSRDQSMNTEAFF. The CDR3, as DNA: TGTGCCACCAGCAGAGATCAGTCCATGAACACTGAAGCTTTCTTT.

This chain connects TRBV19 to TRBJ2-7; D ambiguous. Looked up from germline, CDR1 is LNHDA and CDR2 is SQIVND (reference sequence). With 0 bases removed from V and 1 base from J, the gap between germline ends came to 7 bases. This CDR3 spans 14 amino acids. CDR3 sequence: CASSIDVISYEQYF. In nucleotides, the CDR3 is TGTGCCAGTAGTATAGATGTCATTTCCTACGAGCAGTACTTC.

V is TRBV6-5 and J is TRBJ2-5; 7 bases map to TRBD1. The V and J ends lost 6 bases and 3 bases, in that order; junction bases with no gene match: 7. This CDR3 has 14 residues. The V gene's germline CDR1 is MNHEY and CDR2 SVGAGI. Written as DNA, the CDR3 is TGTGCCAGCAGCTCGAGACAGGGCGAAGAGACCCAGTACTTC. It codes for CASSSRQGEETQYF.